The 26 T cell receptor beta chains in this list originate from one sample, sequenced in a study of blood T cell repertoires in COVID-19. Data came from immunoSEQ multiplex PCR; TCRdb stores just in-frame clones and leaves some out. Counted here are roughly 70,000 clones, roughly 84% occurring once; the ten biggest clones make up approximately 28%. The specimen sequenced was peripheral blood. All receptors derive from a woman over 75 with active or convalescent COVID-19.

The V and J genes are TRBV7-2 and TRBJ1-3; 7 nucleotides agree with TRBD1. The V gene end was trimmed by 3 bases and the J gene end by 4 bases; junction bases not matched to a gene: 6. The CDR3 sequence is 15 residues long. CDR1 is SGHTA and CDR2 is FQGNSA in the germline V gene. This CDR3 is CASSFTGEGGNTIYF. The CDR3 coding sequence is TGTGCCAGCAGCTTTACAGGGGAAGGAGGAAACACCATATATTTT.

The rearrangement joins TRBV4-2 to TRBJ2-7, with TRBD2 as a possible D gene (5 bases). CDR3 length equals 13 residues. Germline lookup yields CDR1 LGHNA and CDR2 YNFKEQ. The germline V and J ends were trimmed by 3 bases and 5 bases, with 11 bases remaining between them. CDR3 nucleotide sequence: TGTGCCAGCAGCCAGAAGATGAGGGACGAGCAGTACTTC. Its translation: CASSQKMRDEQYF.

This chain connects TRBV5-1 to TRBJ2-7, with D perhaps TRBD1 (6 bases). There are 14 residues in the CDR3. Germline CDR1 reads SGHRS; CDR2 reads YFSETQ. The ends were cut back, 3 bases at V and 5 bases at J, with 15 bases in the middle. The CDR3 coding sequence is TGCGCCAGCAGCTCCCTAACAGGGTTCGACGAGCAGTACTTC. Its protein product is CASSSLTGFDEQYF.

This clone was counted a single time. The CDR3 spells CASSAVGQGAAANVLTF. The CDR3 nucleotides read TGTGCCAGCAGTGCGGTTGGACAGGGGGCGGCGGCCAACGTCCTGACTTTC. V and J are TRBV6-1 and TRBJ2-6; TRBD1 agrees at 11 bases. This CDR3 is built from 17 residues. In germline, CDR1 is MNHNS, CDR2 SASEGT. V gave up 4 bases and J gave up 6 bases; unmatched junction bases: 8.

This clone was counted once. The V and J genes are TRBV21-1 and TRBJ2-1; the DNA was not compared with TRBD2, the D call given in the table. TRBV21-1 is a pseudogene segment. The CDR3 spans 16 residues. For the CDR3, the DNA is TGTGCCAGCAGCCAACCTACGGTACGGTCCTACAATGAGCAGTTCTTC. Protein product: CASSQPTVRSYNEQFF.

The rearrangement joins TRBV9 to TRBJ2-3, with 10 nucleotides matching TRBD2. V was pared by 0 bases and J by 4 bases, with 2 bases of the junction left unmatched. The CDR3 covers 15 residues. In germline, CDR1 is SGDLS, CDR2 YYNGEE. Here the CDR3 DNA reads TGTGCCAGCAGCGTAGCCGGGACTAGCGCAGATACGCAGTATTTT. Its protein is CASSVAGTSADTQYF.

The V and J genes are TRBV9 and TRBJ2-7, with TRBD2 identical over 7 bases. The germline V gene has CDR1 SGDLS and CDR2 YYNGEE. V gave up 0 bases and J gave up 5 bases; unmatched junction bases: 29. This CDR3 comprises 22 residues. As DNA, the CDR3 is TGTGCCAGCAGCGTAGTTGCCCCCGGGAGGTTTGGGGGAATTGTTGAAATCCACGAGCAGTACTTC. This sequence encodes CASSVVAPGRFGGIVEIHEQYF. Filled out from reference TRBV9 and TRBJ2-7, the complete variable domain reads DSGVTQTPKHLITATGQRVTLRCSPRSGDLSVYWYQQSLDQGLQFLIQYYNGEERAKGNILERFSAQQFPDLHSELNLSSLELGDSALYFCASSVVAPGRFGGIVEIHEQYFGPGTRLTVT.

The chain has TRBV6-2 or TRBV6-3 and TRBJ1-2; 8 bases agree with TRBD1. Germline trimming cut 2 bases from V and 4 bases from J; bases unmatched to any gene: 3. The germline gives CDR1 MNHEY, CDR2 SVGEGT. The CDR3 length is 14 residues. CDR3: CASSYIGQGYGYTF. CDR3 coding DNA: TGTGCCAGCAGTTACATCGGACAGGGCTATGGCTACACCTTC.

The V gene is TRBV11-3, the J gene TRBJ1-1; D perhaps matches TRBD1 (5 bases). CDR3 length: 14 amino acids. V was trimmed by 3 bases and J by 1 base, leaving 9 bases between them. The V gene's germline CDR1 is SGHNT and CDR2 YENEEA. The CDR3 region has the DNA TGTGCCAGCAGCTTCGGGGGGGAGAACACTGAAGCTTTCTTT. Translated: CASSFGGENTEAFF.

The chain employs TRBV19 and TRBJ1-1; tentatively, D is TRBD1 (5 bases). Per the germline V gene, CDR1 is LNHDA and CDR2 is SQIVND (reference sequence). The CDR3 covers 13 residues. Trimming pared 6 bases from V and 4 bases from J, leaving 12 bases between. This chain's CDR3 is CASRTGEFTEAFF. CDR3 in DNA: TGTGCCAGTAGGACGGGGGAATTCACTGAAGCTTTCTTT.

The CDR3 here is CASSPTDRAEAFF. The CDR3 nucleotides are TGTGCCAGCAGCCCGACGGACAGGGCCGAAGCTTTCTTT. The chain employs TRBV7-9 and TRBJ1-1, with TRBD1 matching 8 bases. Germline trimming cut 5 bases from V and 8 bases from J; bases unmatched to any gene: 7. Germline V gene data show CDR1 as SEHNR and CDR2 as FQNEAQ (reference sequence). The CDR3 spans 13 residues.

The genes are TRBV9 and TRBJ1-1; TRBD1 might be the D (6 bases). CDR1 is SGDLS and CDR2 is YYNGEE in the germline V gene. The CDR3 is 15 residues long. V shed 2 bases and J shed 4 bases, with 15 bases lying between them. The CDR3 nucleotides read TGTGCCAGCAGCGTCCGGGGGGCTAGAAGCACTGAAGCTTTCTTT. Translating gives CASSVRGARSTEAFF. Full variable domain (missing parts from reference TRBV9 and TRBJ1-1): DSGVTQTPKHLITATGQRVTLRCSPRSGDLSVYWYQQSLDQGLQFLIQYYNGEERAKGNILERFSAQQFPDLHSELNLSSLELGDSALYFCASSVRGARSTEAFFGQGTRLTVV.

CDR3 DNA sequence: TGTGCCAGCAGCCCCCCCGGTCTGAACACTGAAGCTTTCTTT. Translated, it gives CASSPPGLNTEAFF. The chain carries TRBV7-2 and TRBJ1-1; D is unclear. The CDR3 contains 14 residues. From germline, CDR1 is SGHTA and CDR2 FQGNSA. V was cut by 5 bases and J by 0 bases, with 10 bases left in between.

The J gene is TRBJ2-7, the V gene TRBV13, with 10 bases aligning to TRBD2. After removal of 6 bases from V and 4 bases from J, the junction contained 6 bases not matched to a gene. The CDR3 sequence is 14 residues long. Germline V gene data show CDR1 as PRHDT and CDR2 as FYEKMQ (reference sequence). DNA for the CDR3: TGTGCCAGCAGGAAAGCGGGGGGGCTGTACGAGCAGTACTTC. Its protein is CASRKAGGLYEQYF.

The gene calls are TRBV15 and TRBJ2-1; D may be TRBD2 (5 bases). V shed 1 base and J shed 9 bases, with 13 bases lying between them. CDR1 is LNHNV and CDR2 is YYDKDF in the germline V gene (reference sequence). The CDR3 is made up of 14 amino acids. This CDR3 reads CATSRVGRGGEQFF. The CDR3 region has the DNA TGTGCCACCAGCAGAGTGGGGAGAGGAGGTGAGCAGTTCTTC.

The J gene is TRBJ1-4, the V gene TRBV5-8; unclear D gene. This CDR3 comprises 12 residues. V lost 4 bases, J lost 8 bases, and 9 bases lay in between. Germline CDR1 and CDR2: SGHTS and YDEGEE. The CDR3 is CASSATSEKLFF. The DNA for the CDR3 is TGTGCCAGCAGCGCCACTTCCGAAAAACTGTTTTTT.

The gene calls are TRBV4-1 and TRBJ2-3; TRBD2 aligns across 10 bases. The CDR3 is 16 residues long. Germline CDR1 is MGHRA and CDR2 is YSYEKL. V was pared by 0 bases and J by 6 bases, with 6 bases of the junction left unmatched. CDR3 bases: TGCGCCAGCAGCCAAGACGCTAGCGGGGGATTTGATACGCAGTATTTT. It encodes CASSQDASGGFDTQYF.

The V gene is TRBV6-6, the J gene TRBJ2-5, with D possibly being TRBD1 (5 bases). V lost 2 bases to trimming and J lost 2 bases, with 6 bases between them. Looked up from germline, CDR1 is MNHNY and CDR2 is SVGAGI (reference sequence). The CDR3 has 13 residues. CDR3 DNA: TGTGCCAGCAGTTACCCAGGGCAAGAGACCCAGTACTTC. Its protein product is CASSYPGQETQYF.

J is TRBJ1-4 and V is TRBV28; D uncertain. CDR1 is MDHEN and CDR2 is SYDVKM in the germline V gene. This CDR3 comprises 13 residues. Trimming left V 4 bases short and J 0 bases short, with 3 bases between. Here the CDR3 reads CASSYSTNEKLFF. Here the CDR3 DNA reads TGTGCCAGCAGTTACTCAACTAATGAAAAACTGTTTTTT.

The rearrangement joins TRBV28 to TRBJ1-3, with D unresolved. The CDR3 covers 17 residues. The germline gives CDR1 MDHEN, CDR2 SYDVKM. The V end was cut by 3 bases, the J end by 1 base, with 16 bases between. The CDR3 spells CASSLVNLWESGNTIYF. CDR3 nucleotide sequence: TGTGCCAGCAGTTTGGTTAACTTGTGGGAGTCTGGAAACACCATATATTTT. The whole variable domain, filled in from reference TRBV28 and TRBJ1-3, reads DVKVTQSSRYLVKRTGEKVFLECVQDMDHENMFWYRQDPGLGLRLIYFSYDVKMKEKGDIPEGYSVSREKKERFSLILESASTNQTSMYLCASSLVNLWESGNTIYFGEGSWLTVV.

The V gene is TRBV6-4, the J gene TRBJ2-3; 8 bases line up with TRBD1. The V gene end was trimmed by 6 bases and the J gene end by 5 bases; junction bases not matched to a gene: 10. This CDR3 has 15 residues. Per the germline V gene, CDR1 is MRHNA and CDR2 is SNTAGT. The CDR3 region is CASRKTGVLGDTQYF. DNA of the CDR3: TGTGCCAGCAGGAAGACAGGGGTCTTGGGAGATACGCAGTATTTT.

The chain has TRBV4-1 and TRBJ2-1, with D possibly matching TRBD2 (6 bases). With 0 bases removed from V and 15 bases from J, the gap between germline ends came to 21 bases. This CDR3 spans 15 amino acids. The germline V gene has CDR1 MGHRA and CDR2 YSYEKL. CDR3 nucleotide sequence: TGCGCCAGCAGCCAAGAAGGGACTGGGGCCGGGGGTCGGTTCTTC. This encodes CASSQEGTGAGGRFF.

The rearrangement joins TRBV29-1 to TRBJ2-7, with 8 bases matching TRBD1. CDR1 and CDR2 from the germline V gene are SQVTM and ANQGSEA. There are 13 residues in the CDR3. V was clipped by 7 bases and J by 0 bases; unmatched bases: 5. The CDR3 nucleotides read TGCAGCGCAGGGGACAGGAGCTCCTACGAGCAGTACTTC. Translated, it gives CSAGDRSSYEQYF.

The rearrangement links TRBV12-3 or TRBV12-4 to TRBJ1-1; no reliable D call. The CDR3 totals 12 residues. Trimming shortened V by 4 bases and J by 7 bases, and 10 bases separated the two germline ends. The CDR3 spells CASSSAVHEAFF. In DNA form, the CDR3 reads TGTGCCAGCAGTTCCGCGGTGCATGAAGCTTTCTTT.

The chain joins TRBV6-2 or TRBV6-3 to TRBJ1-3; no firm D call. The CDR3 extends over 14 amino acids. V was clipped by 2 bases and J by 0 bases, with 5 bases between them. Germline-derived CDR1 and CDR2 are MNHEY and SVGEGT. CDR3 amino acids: CASSYVGSGNTIYF. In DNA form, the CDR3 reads TGTGCCAGCAGTTACGTCGGCTCTGGAAACACCATATATTTT.

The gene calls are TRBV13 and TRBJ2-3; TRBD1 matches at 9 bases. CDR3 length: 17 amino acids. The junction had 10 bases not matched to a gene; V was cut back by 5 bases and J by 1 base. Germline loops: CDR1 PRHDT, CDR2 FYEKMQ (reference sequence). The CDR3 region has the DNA TGTGCCAGCAGCCGTGAACCCCGGGACAGGGGCACAGATACGCAGTATTTT. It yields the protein CASSREPRDRGTDTQYF.